The clone carrying this TCR beta chain was picked up many times. The CDR3 is 16 amino acids. Trimming at V came to 5 bases and at J to 4 bases, leaving 11 bases not matched to a gene. Germline CDR1 and CDR2: SGHTA and FQGTGA. Thyroid ultrasound, orbital computed tomography, clinical symptoms, and serum thyroxine and TRAb underpinned diagnoses. This specimen comes from a study of T cells in Graves' hyperthyroidism and ophthalmopathy. Study-wide context: Blood was drawn when the patient was first diagnosed and still untreated.

From RNA transcripts, TCR beta CDR3 regions were amplified. First-round RT-PCR targeting the TCR CDR3 was performed with the HTBI primer set. Using its own MiXCR run on the multiplex PCR reads, TCRdb lists one record per CDR3 protein. The sample has hundreds of thousands of distinct CDR3 sequences; around 15% are singletons. This chain connects TRBV7-3 to TRBJ2-3, with 8 bases lining up with TRBD2. Sequencing input: blood. The sequence came from a woman younger than 45 with Graves' hyperthyroidism. The CDR3 here is CASSRNGLAVADTQYF. DNA for the CDR3: TGTGCCAGCAGCCGGAACGGACTAGCAGTCGCAGATACGCAGTATTTT.